This T cell receptor beta chain was recovered during a study of cytomegalovirus exposure and HLA in healthy donors. Study conclusions and caveats: Cytomegalovirus status, reportedly, was diagnosed with high specificity and sensitivity by the classifier.

Germline values: CDR1 MNHNS, CDR2 SASEGT. J gave up 8 bases and V 4 bases, and 5 bases lay outside the gene matches. The CDR3 has 14 residues. As to this clone: As yet, its antigen is unknown.

The primer mix had 60 Vbeta and 13 Jbeta primers. Only in-frame clones appear in the TCRdb table, and some are missing; sequencing was by immunoSEQ multiplex PCR. The sample consists of roughly 150,000 clones, roughly 80% of them appearing once. The chain combines TRBV6-1 with TRBJ1-6; TRBD1 aligns across 7 bases. Sequenced input: PBMCs. The sequence was obtained from a male donor in good health and CMV-seronegative. In DNA form, the CDR3 reads TGTGCCAGCAGTGTGACAGGGAAGGATTCACCCCTCCACTTT. Translating it yields CASSVTGKDSPLHF.